This T cell receptor (beta chain) was sequenced for a study of human T cells and chemical hapten exposure. Time point here: pre-sensitization, week 0. Treatment here: therapeutic diphenylcyclopropenone sensitization with weekly scalp DPC. This CDR3 is 14 amino acids long. The germline gives CDR1 MNHEY, CDR2 SVGAGI. V shed 6 bases and J shed 9 bases, with 20 bases lying between them. This clonotype was seen repeatedly, ten times or more. TCRdb reprocessed the RACE reads via MiXCR and lists one record per CDR3 protein. Among about 300,000 distinct CDR3 sequences, approximately 5% were seen once, and the ten largest hold 7% to 10%.

The clonotype was recovered from a woman younger than 35 with alopecia areata. Some clones in this sample may be carry-over from other donors' samples. Sequences were derived from whole blood, sampled in connection with sensitization to the hapten diphenylcyclopropenone (DPC). The genes are TRBV6-5 and TRBJ1-2; D remains ambiguous. CDR3 amino acids: CASRSNTGGRRYTF. CDR3 DNA: TGTGCCAGCAGATCAAACACGGGTGGCCGCCGCTACACCTTC.